The 29 T cell receptor beta chains reported below all come from one sample, sequenced in a study of blood T cell repertoires in COVID-19. The repertoire was sequenced with immunoSEQ multiplex PCR; TCRdb's copy has only in-frame clones and lacks some. This sample has over 300,000 clones, with 90% found just once. Sequenced input: peripheral blood. The source is a man aged 18-30 years with active or convalescent COVID-19.

V usage is TRBV7-8 and J usage is TRBJ2-7; TRBD1 aligns across 12 bases. Germline loops: CDR1 SGHVS, CDR2 FQNEAQ. The CDR3 extends over 16 amino acids. V lost 1 base to trimming and J lost 8 bases; unmatched junction nucleotides: 9. The CDR3 DNA sequence: TGTGCCAGCAGCTTAGGGGGGACAGGGGGCCAAACAAAGCAGTACTTC. Translated: CASSLGGTGGQTKQYF.

CDR3 protein: CSSGRGGQVETQYF. The CDR3 DNA reads TGCAGCTCAGGGAGGGGGGGTCAGGTGGAGACCCAGTACTTC. The chain couples TRBV29-1 to TRBJ2-5, with a possible D match to TRBD2 (7 bases). The CDR3 has 14 residues. CDR1 and CDR2 (germline): SQVTM, ANQGSEA. V lost 8 bases, J lost 5 bases, and 21 bases lay in between.

The chain combines TRBV25-1 with TRBJ2-3; TRBD2 aligns across 7 bases. CDR1 is MGHDK, CDR2 SYGVNS, per germline. V lost 4 bases and J lost 0; bases outside the gene matches: 4. This CDR3 has 15 amino acids. CDR3 amino acids: CASSGGRVSTDTQYF. In DNA form, the CDR3 reads TGTGCCAGCAGTGGGGGGAGGGTGAGCACAGATACGCAGTATTTT.

The table lists this clone with a count of one. CDR3 in DNA: TGTGCCAGCAGCCAAACGGCTAGCGGGAGGGCCCGGGCAAACAATGAGCAGTTCTTC. Translated: CASSQTASGRARANNEQFF. The V gene is TRBV4-2, the J gene TRBJ2-1, with TRBD2 identical over 12 bases. Trimming cost V 2 bases and J 5 bases; bases outside gene matches: 13. This CDR3 has 19 residues. Germline V gene lookup returns CDR1 LGHNA and CDR2 YNFKEQ.

The V and J genes are TRBV19 and TRBJ1-5, with 7 positions matching TRBD1. The CDR3 loop spans 16 amino acids. Trimming cost V 5 bases and J 4 bases; bases outside gene matches: 11. Germline V gene sequence: CDR1 LNHDA, CDR2 SQIVND (reference sequence). CDR3 sequence (DNA): TGTGCCAGTAGTGTGACAGGGAAGGTACGAAATCAGCCCCAGCATTTT. The encoded protein is CASSVTGKVRNQPQHF.

The gene calls are TRBV29-1 and TRBJ1-2; possibly TRBD1 for D (6 bases). Germline values: CDR1 SQVTM, CDR2 ANQGSEA. The CDR3 sequence is 13 residues long. V dropped 6 bases and J dropped 7 bases, with 18 bases sitting between them. CDR3 DNA: TGCAGCGTGAGGGCAGGGGTGGATTCTGGCTACACCTTC. This translates into CSVRAGVDSGYTF.

The CDR3 loop is CASSWGGSGGPDTQYF. CDR3 DNA: TGCGCCAGCAGCTGGGGTGGTAGCGGGGGGCCAGATACGCAGTATTTT. This chain connects TRBV5-1 to TRBJ2-3, with 10 nucleotides matching TRBD2. Germline values: CDR1 SGHRS, CDR2 YFSETQ. CDR3 length: 16 amino acids. Germline trimming cut 3 bases from V and 4 bases from J; bases unmatched to any gene: 8.

The chain is built from TRBV6-5 and TRBJ1-1, with 11 bases fitting TRBD1. This CDR3 has 15 residues. Trimming took 1 base from V and 4 from J; bases not matched to a gene: 2. Germline-derived CDR1 and CDR2 are MNHEY and SVGAGI. CDR3 protein: CASSYFGTGGTEAFF. CDR3 DNA sequence: TGTGCCAGCAGTTACTTCGGGACAGGGGGCACTGAAGCTTTCTTT.

This clone is a singleton in its sample. This chain joins TRBV7-9 and TRBJ2-7, with unresolved D. The V and J ends lost 5 bases and 1 base respectively, with 9 bases between them. CDR1 and CDR2 from the germline V gene are SEHNR and FQNEAQ (reference sequence). The CDR3 contains 13 residues. The CDR3 region is CASSKRSSYEQYF. In DNA form, the CDR3 reads TGTGCCAGCAGCAAGAGGAGTTCCTACGAGCAGTACTTC.

Points on this clone: An end of the junction does not agree with germline; a read error may underlie this. This rearrangement joins TRBV7-2 to TRBJ2-7; D is possibly TRBD2 (5 bases). Germline CDR1 reads SGHTA; CDR2 reads FQGNSA. This CDR3 has 15 residues. The CDR3 nucleotides read TGTGCCAGCAGATTAGAGAGGGTGGGCTTTAACGAGCAGTACTTC. Translation: CASRLERVGFNEQYF.

This chain links TRBV14 with TRBJ1-6; 7 nucleotides line up with TRBD1. The CDR3 is 15 residues long. J lost 15 bases, V lost 4 bases, and 15 bases had no gene match. Germline V gene lookup returns CDR1 SGHDN and CDR2 FVKESK. CDR3 loop: CASSRTGTVHFHLHF. CDR3 DNA: TGTGCCAGCAGCCGAACCGGGACAGTACATTTTCACCTCCACTTT.

The V and J genes are TRBV27 and TRBJ1-4, with 7 positions matching TRBD1. This CDR3 is built from 15 residues. Germline V gene lookup returns CDR1 MNHEY and CDR2 SMNVEV (reference sequence). With 5 bases clipped from V and 5 bases from J, the junction kept 8 bases outside the gene matches. DNA of the CDR3: TGTGCCAGCAGTATACTGGGACAGAAGAATGAAAAACTGTTTTTT. Its protein product is CASSILGQKNEKLFF.

The rearrangement uses TRBV28 and TRBJ1-6; possible D gene TRBD1, 6 bases. Germline V gene data show CDR1 as MDHEN and CDR2 as SYDVKM. V was shortened by 6 bases and J by 9 bases, with 18 bases between the two germline ends. The length of the CDR3 is 15 residues. In DNA, the CDR3 is TGTGCCAGCAGAAAGCAGGCAGGGGAGAGTTCACCCCTCCACTTT. The encoded protein is CASRKQAGESSPLHF. Full variable domain (outside the CDR3, taken from reference TRBV28 and TRBJ1-6): DVKVTQSSRYLVKRTGEKVFLECVQDMDHENMFWYRQDPGLGLRLIYFSYDVKMKEKGDIPEGYSVSREKKERFSLILESASTNQTSMYLCASRKQAGESSPLHFGNGTRLTVT.

The chain carries TRBV28 and TRBJ1-5; D is unclear. This CDR3 has 12 residues. Trimming stripped 3 bases from V and 6 bases from J, with 6 bases between. Germline-derived CDR1 and CDR2 are MDHEN and SYDVKM. The CDR3 sequence is CASSFFGQPQHF. CDR3 coding DNA: TGTGCCAGCAGTTTCTTCGGTCAGCCCCAGCATTTT.

In the case of this clone: Its ends do not fully match the called genes, so a read error is possible. The chain combines TRBV4-1 with TRBJ1-3; D perhaps matches TRBD1 (6 bases). Looked up from germline, CDR1 is MGHRA and CDR2 is YSYEKL. This CDR3 comprises 12 residues. The CDR3 sequence is CASSPPSGTPNF. The DNA of the CDR3 is TGCGCCAGCAGCCCACCCTCGGGGACACCGAATTTT.

Comments on this clone: Its ends do not fully match the called genes, so a read error is possible. The genes are TRBV4-2 and TRBJ2-1; 11 nucleotides agree with TRBD2. Germline-derived CDR1 and CDR2 are LGHNA and YNFKEQ. There are 16 residues in the CDR3. This chain's CDR3 is CASSKEGTSGYNEQFF. CDR3 nucleotide sequence: TGTGCCAGCAGCAAAGAGGGGACTAGCGGCTACAATGAGCAGTTCTTC.

The CDR3 reads CASSVTYRDRYGYTF. In DNA, the CDR3 is TGTGCCAGCAGCGTCACGTACCGAGATCGGTATGGCTACACCTTC. V usage is TRBV9 and J usage is TRBJ1-2; D is ambiguous. Trimming took 2 bases from V and 5 from J, leaving 16 bases between them. Germline V lookup: CDR1 SGDLS, CDR2 YYNGEE. The CDR3 is made up of 15 amino acids.

This chain uses TRBV7-2 with TRBJ1-1, with 7 bases that match TRBD1. Germline values: CDR1 SGHTA, CDR2 FQGNSA. CDR3 length: 13 residues. The CDR3 DNA is TGTGAATGGGACAGCCCCCGTGGCACTGAAGCTTTCTTT. This gives the protein CEWDSPRGTEAFF.

This chain connects TRBV9 to TRBJ1-3, with D perhaps matching TRBD1 (6 bases). V gave up 7 bases and J gave up 0 bases, with 11 bases separating them. CDR1 is SGDLS and CDR2 is YYNGEE in the germline V gene. The CDR3 runs to 14 residues. Here the CDR3 reads CASGSGASGNTIYF. The CDR3 DNA follows: TGTGCCAGCGGCTCAGGGGCCTCTGGAAACACCATATATTTT.

This clone appeared once. The J gene is TRBJ2-5, the V gene TRBV4-1, with 12 bases lining up with TRBD2. This CDR3 spans 15 amino acids. The germline V gene encodes CDR1 MGHRA and CDR2 YSYEKL. With 3 bases clipped from V and 1 base from J, the junction kept 0 bases outside the gene matches. CDR3 protein: CASSQGLAGQETQYF. The CDR3 DNA is TGCGCCAGCAGCCAGGGACTAGCGGGCCAAGAGACCCAGTACTTC.

V gene TRBV6-8 combines with J gene TRBJ2-7; a possible D gene is TRBD2 (6 bases). With 3 bases removed from V and 1 base from J, the gap between germline ends came to 13 bases. Germline V lookup: CDR1 MNHGY, CDR2 SAAAGT. The CDR3 is 15 amino acids. CDR3 coding DNA: TGTGCCAGCAGTTATCCGGCGGGAAGTTCCTACGAGCAGTACTTC. It specifies CASSYPAGSSYEQYF.

This clone was picked up a small number of times. The chain combines TRBV4-3 with TRBJ1-4, with TRBD1 matching over 7 bases. Germline values: CDR1 LGHNA, CDR2 YSLEER. The CDR3 consists of 16 residues. V shed 0 bases and J 6 bases; nucleotides not matched to a gene: 7. The CDR3 nucleotides read TGCGCCAGCAGCCAAGATCCGCCAGGGGGTTATGAAAAACTGTTTTTT. It is translated as CASSQDPPGGYEKLFF.

V usage is TRBV4-3 and J usage is TRBJ1-2; 8 positions match TRBD1. V lost 0 bases to trimming and J lost 6 bases; unmatched junction nucleotides: 15. Germline V CDR1 and CDR2: LGHNA, YSLEER. The CDR3 loop spans 18 amino acids. CDR3 coding DNA: TGCGCCAGCAGCCAAGATCGGGTTGCAGGGGGCGGTGGTAATGGCTACACCTTC. Protein product: CASSQDRVAGGGGNGYTF.

This rearrangement joins TRBV27 to TRBJ1-2; maybe TRBD1 (5 bases). Trimming removed 2 bases from V and 6 bases from J, with 10 bases in between. The CDR3 totals 13 residues. CDR1 and CDR2 from the germline V gene are MNHEY and SMNVEV (reference sequence). CDR3 amino acids: CASSLVQGDGYTF. The CDR3 nucleotides are TGTGCCAGCAGTTTAGTCCAGGGTGATGGCTACACCTTC.

This clone was detected only once. The chain has TRBV28 and TRBJ1-1; D not certain. Germline lookup yields CDR1 MDHEN and CDR2 SYDVKM. This CDR3 has 11 residues. Trimming took 5 bases from V and 3 from J, leaving 4 bases between them. The CDR3 region is CASSSYTEAFF. Here the CDR3 DNA reads TGTGCCAGCAGTAGCTACACTGAAGCTTTCTTT.

The chain uses TRBV7-9 and TRBJ2-7; 7 bases fit TRBD1. With V trimmed by 2 bases and J by 1 base, 8 bases remained unmatched. CDR3 length equals 16 residues. The germline CDR1 and CDR2 sequences are SEHNR and FQNEAQ (reference sequence). The CDR3 sequence is CASSLSRGRLSYEQYF. CDR3 DNA sequence: TGTGCCAGCAGCTTATCGAGGGGGCGCCTATCCTACGAGCAGTACTTC.

V and J are TRBV7-9 and TRBJ1-2; 7 bases match TRBD1. Trimming took 0 bases from V and 7 from J; bases not matched to a gene: 8. CDR3 length: 15 residues. Looked up from germline, CDR1 is SEHNR and CDR2 is FQNEAQ (reference sequence). The CDR3 sequence: CASSLAGGQDSGYTF. The CDR3 nucleotides are TGTGCCAGCAGCTTAGCGGGAGGACAGGATAGTGGCTACACCTTC.

J is TRBJ2-1 and V is TRBV19; TRBD1 aligns across 9 bases. The CDR3 has 15 amino acids. Germline trimming cut 7 bases from V and 9 bases from J; bases unmatched to any gene: 13. Germline assignment: CDR1 LNHDA and CDR2 SQIVND (reference sequence). In nucleotides, the CDR3 is TGTGCCAGTACTCTCACAGGGGGCGCCCCCAGTGAGCAGTTCTTC. Amino acids: CASTLTGGAPSEQFF. The whole variable domain, remainder taken from reference TRBV19 and TRBJ2-1, is DGGITQSPKYLFRKEGQNVTLSCEQNLNHDAMYWYRQDPGQGLRLIYYSQIVNDFQKGDIAEGYSVSREKKESFPLTVTSAQKNPTAFYLCASTLTGGAPSEQFFGPGTRLTVL.

Worth noting for this clone: The junction differs from germline at one of its ends, possibly a read error. The gene calls are TRBV18 and TRBJ1-4, with a possible D match to TRBD1 (5 bases). This CDR3 has 16 residues. Germline V gives CDR1 KGHSH, CDR2 LQKENI. Written as DNA, the CDR3 is TGTGCCAGCTCACCAGGTCCCAGGGCAACGAATGAAAAACTGTTTTTT. This gives the protein CASSPGPRATNEKLFF.